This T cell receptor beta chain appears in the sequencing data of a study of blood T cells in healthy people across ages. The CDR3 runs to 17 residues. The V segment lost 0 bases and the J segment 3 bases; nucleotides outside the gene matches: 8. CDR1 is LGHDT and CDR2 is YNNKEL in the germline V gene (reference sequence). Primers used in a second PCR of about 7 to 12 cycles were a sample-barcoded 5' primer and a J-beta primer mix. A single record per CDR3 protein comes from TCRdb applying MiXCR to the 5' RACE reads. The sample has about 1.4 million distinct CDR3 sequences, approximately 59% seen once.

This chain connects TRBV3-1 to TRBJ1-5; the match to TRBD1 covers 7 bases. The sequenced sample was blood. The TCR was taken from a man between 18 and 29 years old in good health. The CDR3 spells CASSQDREGGFNQPQHF. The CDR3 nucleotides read TGTGCCAGCAGCCAAGATCGTGAAGGGGGCTTCAATCAGCCCCAGCATTTT.